This is a list of T cell receptor beta chains from one sample in a study of post-analysis software for immune sequencing data. TCRdb reprocessed the PCR reads with MiXCR, giving one entry per CDR3 protein. The table has some 690,000 distinct CDR3 sequences, around 60% seen once. Source material: blood. The receptors come from a girl aged 2-9 years with multiple sclerosis. Both conserved end residues are part of each CDR3. A D gene is named only where the DNA matches it firmly. The listing skips clone size in some rows; elsewhere it reads once, few, many or a size class.

NA	TRBV29-1	NA	TRBJ2-1	TGCAGCGTTTGGCGCACATCCTACAATGAGCAGTTCTTC	CSVWRTSYNEQFF
NA	TRBV20-1	TRBD2	TRBJ2-6	TGCAGTGCGGAGCCAGGTCTTTTGGGACTAGCGGGGGGCTCTGGGGCCAACGTCCTGACTTTC	CSAEPGLLGLAGGSGANVLTF
few	TRBV5-1	NA	TRBJ2-5	TGCGCCAGCAGCGAGGGGGGGACCCAGTACTTC	CASSEGGTQYF
few	TRBV2	TRBD1	TRBJ2-1	TGTGCCAGCAGTGGGTTGACAGGGGTTAGTGTTTCCTACAATGAGCAGTTCTTC	CASSGLTGVSVSYNEQFF
few	TRBV7-2	NA	TRBJ2-3	TGTGCCAGCAGCTTAGCGCCGGGGATTTCGGGAACAGATACGCAGTATTTT	CASSLAPGISGTDTQYF
NA	TRBV29-1	NA	TRBJ2-7	TGCAGCGTTGATGTGGGGACGTGGCAGTACTTC	CSVDVGTWQYF
NA	TRBV10-3	TRBD2	TRBJ2-1	TGTGCCGTCAGTGAGGTCGGGAGGGCCGATGAGCAGTTCTTC	CAVSEVGRADEQFF
NA	TRBV12-3/TRBV12-4	NA	TRBJ2-5	TGTGCCAGCAGGGTCGGTATGGGAGAGACCCAGTACTTC	CASRVGMGETQYF
NA	TRBV7-2	TRBD1	TRBJ2-3	TGTGCCAGCAGCTTGTTCGGACAGGGTCTTTTAGATACGCAGTATTTT	CASSLFGQGLLDTQYF
few	TRBV7-2	NA	TRBJ2-1	TGTGTCGAGATCGGGGCCTATTCCTACAATGAGCAGTTCTTC	CVEIGAYSYNEQFF
NA	TRBV6-2/TRBV6-3	NA	TRBJ2-5	TGTGCCAGCAGTCTCGACCTCTTGAGGGAGACCCAGTACTTC	CASSLDLLRETQYF
NA	TRBV11-2	TRBD1	TRBJ2-5	TGTGCCAGCAGCGCCACCGGGACAGTTCAAGAGACCCAGTACTTC	CASSATGTVQETQYF
few	TRBV20-1	NA	TRBJ2-4	TGCAGTGCTAGAGACACAGGGAAGACCTTAGCCAAAAACATTCAGTACTTC	CSARDTGKTLAKNIQYF
once	TRBV29-1	NA	TRBJ2-3	TGCAGCGTTGATGGGGGGGGCTTTAGCACAGATACGCAGTATTTT	CSVDGGGFSTDTQYF
NA	TRBV7-2	NA	TRBJ1-2	TGTGCCAGCAGCTTAGTTGGAGGGGCCGGAAACTATGGCTACACCTTC	CASSLVGGAGNYGYTF
few	TRBV5-6	NA	TRBJ1-2	TGTGCCAGCAGCTTACGTGGACCGGGAATCTATGGCTACACCTTC	CASSLRGPGIYGYTF
NA	TRBV28	NA	TRBJ2-7	TGTGCCAGCAGTGCCAGGGGGACTACGAACTACGAGCAGTACTTC	CASSARGTTNYEQYF
NA	TRBV12-5	TRBD2	TRBJ2-1	TGTGCTAGTGGTTTCGCTAGCGGATTGACCTACAATGAGCAGTTCTTC	CASGFASGLTYNEQFF
NA	TRBV12-3/TRBV12-4	NA	TRBJ2-7	TGTGCCAGCAGTTCCCTTGGGTCTCTTCGCTTCTACGAGCAGTACTTC	CASSSLGSLRFYEQYF
NA	TRBV11-2	TRBD2	TRBJ2-1	TGTGCCAGCAGCTTCACCGGACTAGCGGGGGGGAGCTCCTACAATGAGCAGTTCTTC	CASSFTGLAGGSSYNEQFF
NA	TRBV6-2/TRBV6-3	NA	TRBJ2-6	TGTGCCAGCAGCCAAGGGTTCGCTGGGGCCAACGTCCTGACTTTC	CASSQGFAGANVLTF
NA	TRBV6-2/TRBV6-3	NA	TRBJ1-1	TGTGCCAGCACCCTACACAGGGTCTATAGGGAGAAGATGAACACTGAAGCTTTCTTT	CASTLHRVYREKMNTEAFF
few	TRBV5-6	NA	TRBJ2-3	TGTGCCAGCAGCTTGGGGACAGAGAGCACAGATACGCAGTATTTT	CASSLGTESTDTQYF